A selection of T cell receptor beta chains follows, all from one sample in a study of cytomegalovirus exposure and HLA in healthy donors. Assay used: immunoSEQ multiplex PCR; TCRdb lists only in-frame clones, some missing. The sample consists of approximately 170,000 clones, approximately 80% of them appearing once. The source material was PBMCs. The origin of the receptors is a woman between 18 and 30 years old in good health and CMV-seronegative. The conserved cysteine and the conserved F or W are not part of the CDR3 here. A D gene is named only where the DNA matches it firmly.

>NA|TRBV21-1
ASRRRQASYEQY
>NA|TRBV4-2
ASSQAGLSFYEQY
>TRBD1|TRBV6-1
ASSAQGARLTDTQY
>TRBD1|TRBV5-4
ASSPGQGGVGYGYT
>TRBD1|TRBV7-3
ASSLVMATGTEAF
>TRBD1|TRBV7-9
SSSSPGQGVAGNGYT
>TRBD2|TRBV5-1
ASSSGLAGGETQY
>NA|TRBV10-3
AISESVDEQY
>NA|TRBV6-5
ASSYSHREFGYT
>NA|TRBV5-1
ASSFSRGNSGANVLT
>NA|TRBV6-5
ASSPTGNQPQH
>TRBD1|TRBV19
ASSIWDRQDNEKLF
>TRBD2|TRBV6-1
ASSEAAGSSYEQY
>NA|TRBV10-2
ASKGGELTEAF
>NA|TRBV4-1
ASSQGRARNLNNEQF
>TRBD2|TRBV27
ASRVGTSVAGELF
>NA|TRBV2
ASSARGRVGGYT
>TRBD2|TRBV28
ASSRGGAGEAGQY
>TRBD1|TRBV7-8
ASSPVRDRALSNEKLF
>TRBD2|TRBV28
ASRAGTSGRVLSTDTQY
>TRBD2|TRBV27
ASRGVAGGENEQF
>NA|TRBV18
ASSPPGGANTEAF
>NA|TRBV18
ASTTRANYGYT
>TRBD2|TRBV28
ASSLGGLAGGYEQY